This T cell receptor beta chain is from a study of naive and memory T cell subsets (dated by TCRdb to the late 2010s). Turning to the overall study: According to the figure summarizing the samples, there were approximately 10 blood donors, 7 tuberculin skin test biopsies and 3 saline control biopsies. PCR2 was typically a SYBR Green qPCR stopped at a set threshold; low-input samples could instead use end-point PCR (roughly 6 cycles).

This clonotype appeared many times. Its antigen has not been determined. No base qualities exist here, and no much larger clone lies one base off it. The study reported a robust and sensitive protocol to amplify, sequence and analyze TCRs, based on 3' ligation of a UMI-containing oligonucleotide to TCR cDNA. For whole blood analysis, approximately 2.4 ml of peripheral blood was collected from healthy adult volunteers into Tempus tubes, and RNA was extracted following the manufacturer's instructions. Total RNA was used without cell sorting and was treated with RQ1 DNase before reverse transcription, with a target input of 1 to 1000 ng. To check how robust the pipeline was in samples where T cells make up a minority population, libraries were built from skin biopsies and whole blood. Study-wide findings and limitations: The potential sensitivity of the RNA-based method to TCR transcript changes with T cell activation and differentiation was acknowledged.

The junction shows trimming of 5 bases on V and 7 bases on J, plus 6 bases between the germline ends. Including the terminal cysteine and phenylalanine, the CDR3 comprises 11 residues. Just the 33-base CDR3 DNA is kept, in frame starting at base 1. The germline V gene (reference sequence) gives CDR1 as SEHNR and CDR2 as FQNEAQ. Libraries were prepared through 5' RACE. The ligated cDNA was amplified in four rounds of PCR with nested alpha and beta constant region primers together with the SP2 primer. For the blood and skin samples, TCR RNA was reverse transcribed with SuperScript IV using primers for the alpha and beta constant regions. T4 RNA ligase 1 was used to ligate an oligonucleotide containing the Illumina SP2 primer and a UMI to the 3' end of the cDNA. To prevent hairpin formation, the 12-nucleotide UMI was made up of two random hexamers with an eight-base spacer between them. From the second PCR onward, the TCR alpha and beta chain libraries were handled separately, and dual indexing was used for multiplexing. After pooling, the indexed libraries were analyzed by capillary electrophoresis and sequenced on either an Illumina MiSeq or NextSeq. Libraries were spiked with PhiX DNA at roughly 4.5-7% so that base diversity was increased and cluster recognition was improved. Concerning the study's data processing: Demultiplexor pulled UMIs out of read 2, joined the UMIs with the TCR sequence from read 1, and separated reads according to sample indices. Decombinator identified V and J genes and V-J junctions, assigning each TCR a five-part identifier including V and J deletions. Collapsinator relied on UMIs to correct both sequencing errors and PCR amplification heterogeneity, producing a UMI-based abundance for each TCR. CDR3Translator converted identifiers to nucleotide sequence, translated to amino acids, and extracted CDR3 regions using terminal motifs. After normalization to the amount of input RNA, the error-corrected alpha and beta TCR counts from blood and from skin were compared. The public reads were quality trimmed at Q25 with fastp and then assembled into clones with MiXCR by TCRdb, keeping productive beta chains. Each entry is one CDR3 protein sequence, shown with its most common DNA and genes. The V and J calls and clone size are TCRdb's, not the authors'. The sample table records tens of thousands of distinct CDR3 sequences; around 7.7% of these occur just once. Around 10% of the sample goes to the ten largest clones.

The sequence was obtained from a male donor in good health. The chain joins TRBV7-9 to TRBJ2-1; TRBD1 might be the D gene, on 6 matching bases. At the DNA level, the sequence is TGTGCCAGCAGCCAGGGGAATGAGCAGTTCTTC. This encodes CASSQGNEQFF.